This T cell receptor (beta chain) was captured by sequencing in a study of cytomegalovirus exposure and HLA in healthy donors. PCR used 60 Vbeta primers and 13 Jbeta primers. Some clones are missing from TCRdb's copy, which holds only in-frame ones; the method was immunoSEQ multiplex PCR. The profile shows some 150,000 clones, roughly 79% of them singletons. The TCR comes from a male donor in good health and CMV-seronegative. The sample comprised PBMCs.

CDR3 in amino acids: CASSRDQGMNTGELFF. The CDR3 DNA follows: TGTGCCAGCAGCCGGGACCAGGGGATGAACACCGGGGAGCTGTTTTTT. The chain employs TRBV7-9 and TRBJ2-2, with D possibly TRBD1 on 6 matching bases. Germline V gene sequence: CDR1 SEHNR, CDR2 FQNEAQ (reference sequence). Trimming took off 5 bases at V and 1 base at J, with 14 bases between the two ends. The CDR3 is 16 amino acids.